This paragraph covers one T cell receptor beta chain sequence. The CDR3 covers 11 residues. The V gene lost 10 bases and the J gene lost 0 bases, with 6 bases spanning the gap. From germline, CDR1 is SNHLY and CDR2 FYNNEI. A sample-barcoded 5' primer and a J-beta primer mix were used in a second PCR of roughly 6 to 11 cycles. All cDNA molecules were each tagged by a template-switch adaptor with 12 random nucleotides. TCRdb re-analysed the 5' RACE reads in MiXCR, keeping a single row per CDR3 protein. The sample has nearly 800,000 distinct CDR3 sequences, roughly three fifths seen once; the top ten hold around 24%. The donors, all healthy, were Caucasians living in Russia, aged about 6 to 95. The data derive from a study of blood T cells in healthy people across ages.

This clonotype was obtained from a man aged 35 to 55 in good health. V is TRBV2 and J is TRBJ1-1; D not resolved. Material for sequencing was blood. The CDR3 region has the DNA TGTGCCATCAGACTGAACACTGAAGCTTTCTTT. Residues: CAIRLNTEAFF.